A selection of T cell receptor beta chains follows, all from one sample in a study of blood T cell repertoires in COVID-19. Method: immunoSEQ multiplex PCR; TCRdb's copy keeps in-frame clones and lacks some. The sample carries about 110,000 clones, 88% recorded once. Sequences were obtained from peripheral blood. Every receptor here comes from a woman between 45 and 60 years old with active or convalescent COVID-19. CDR3s include the opening cysteine and the closing phenylalanine or tryptophan. The D gene is left open where the match is weak. The listing skips clone size in some rows; elsewhere it reads once, few, many or a size class.

>TRBJ1-1|TRBV6-5|.|.
TGTGCCAGCAGTTACTATGTCAGGGGCGAAGCTTTCTTT
CASSYYVRGEAFF
>TRBJ2-2|TRBV7-8|many|.
TGTGCCAGCAGCCCACCGGGAGCAGCGGACACCGGGGAGCTGTTTTTT
CASSPPGAADTGELFF
>TRBJ2-5|TRBV21-1|.|.
TGTGCCAGCAGCAAAGCGAGCGGGAGTACTCAAGAGACCCAGTACTTC
CASSKASGSTQETQYF
>TRBJ1-2|TRBV5-1|.|.
TGCGCCAGCAGCTTGACCCCGGAACAGCGGTATGGCTACACCTTC
CASSLTPEQRYGYTF
>TRBJ1-1|TRBV9|.|TRBD1
TGTGCCAGCAGTCAGGGGGCTTTCGCTGAAGCTTTCTTT
CASSQGAFAEAFF
>TRBJ2-1|TRBV11-2|.|TRBD2
TGTGCCAGCAGACCGCGGGAGGGCCGGGTCAATGAGCAGTTCTTC
CASRPREGRVNEQFF
>TRBJ1-5|TRBV4-2|.|.
TGTGCCAGCAGCCGGTGGGGAGAACTCCAGCCCCAGCATTTT
CASSRWGELQPQHF
>TRBJ2-7|TRBV1|.|.
TGCACCAGCAGCCAAAGGGGCGGGAGCGGAGAGCAGTACTTC
CTSSQRGGSGEQYF
>TRBJ2-3|TRBV3-1/TRBV3-2|.|TRBD2
TGTGCCAGCGCCCTAGCGGGACCCACAGATACGCAGTATTTT
CASALAGPTDTQYF
>TRBJ1-6|TRBV7-2|once|.
TGTGCCAGCAGCTTAGTGGTTGTGAGCTCCTATAATTCACCCCTCCACTTT
CASSLVVVSSYNSPLHF
>TRBJ2-5|TRBV10-3|.|TRBD2
TGTGCCATCAGCGGCGGGACTAGCTATCAAGAGACCCAGTACTTC
CAISGGTSYQETQYF
>TRBJ2-7|TRBV19|.|.
TGTGCCAGTAGTATAGAGGGAAGGGGGTACGAGCAGTACTTC
CASSIEGRGYEQYF
>TRBJ1-1|TRBV6-1|.|TRBD1
TGTGCCAGCAGTGACGACAGGGAGGTCACTGAAGCTTTCTTT
CASSDDREVTEAFF
>TRBJ2-7|TRBV9|.|TRBD1
TGTGCCAGCAGCGTTGGACAGGGACCCCCCTACGAGCAGTACTTC
CASSVGQGPPYEQYF
>TRBJ2-7|TRBV7-6|.|TRBD2
TGTGCCAGCAGCTCTCCCGCGGGGGGGACAAAATCTTACGAGCAGTACTTC
CASSSPAGGTKSYEQYF
>TRBJ1-1|TRBV6-5|.|.
TGTGCCAGCAGGTACTCGTACGACTTGAACACTGAAGCTTTCTTT
CASRYSYDLNTEAFF
>TRBJ1-5|TRBV6-6|.|.
TGTGCCAGCACCAGTATCGGCAATCAGCCCCAGCATTTT
CASTSIGNQPQHF
>TRBJ2-2|TRBV3-1/TRBV3-2|.|TRBD2
TGTGCCAGCAGCCAATCTAGCGGGAACACCGGGGAGCTGTTTTTT
CASSQSSGNTGELFF
>TRBJ2-1|TRBV7-9|.|.
TGTGCCAGCACCCCGACAGGTCCCAATGAGCAGTTCTTC
CASTPTGPNEQFF
>TRBJ1-5|TRBV28|.|.
TGTGCCAGCAATTCTAGGGACTTCAGCAATCAGCCCCAGCATTTT
CASNSRDFSNQPQHF
>TRBJ2-3|TRBV15|.|TRBD1
TGTGCCACCAGCATAAGACAGGGAACAGATACGCAGTATTTT
CATSIRQGTDTQYF
>TRBJ2-7|TRBV3-1/TRBV3-2|.|TRBD2
TGTGCCAGCAGCCGGGGACTAGCGGGACACGTATACTTC
CASSRGLAGHVYF
>TRBJ1-5|TRBV2|.|.
TGTGCCAGCAGTGAAGGCACAGCGGATTATCAGCCCCAGCATTTT
CASSEGTADYQPQHF
>TRBJ2-3|TRBV7-9|.|.
TGTGCCAGCAGCTTAGGTAGCCCCCTCGGGACAGATACGCAGTATTTT
CASSLGSPLGTDTQYF
>TRBJ2-1|TRBV12-3/TRBV12-4|.|.
TGTGCCAGCAGTCCCTTCAATGAGCAGTTCTTC
CASSPFNEQFF
>TRBJ2-7|TRBV7-8|.|.
TGTGCCAGCAGCTTAGTAGAGCGGACTGCCTCCTACGAGCAGTACTTC
CASSLVERTASYEQYF
>TRBJ2-5|TRBV28|.|.
TGTGCCAGCAGTTTACTTAGCGGCAACCAAGAGACCCAGTACTTC
CASSLLSGNQETQYF
>TRBJ2-7|TRBV19|.|TRBD2
TGTGCCAGTAGTATTGCGGGAGGCCCTATATACGAGCAGTACTTC
CASSIAGGPIYEQYF
>TRBJ1-1|TRBV6-2/TRBV6-3|once|TRBD1
TGTGCCAGCAGTTTCAGACAGGGGGCAATCGGTACTGAAGCTTTCTTT
CASSFRQGAIGTEAFF
>TRBJ2-1|TRBV1|.|.
TGCACCAGCAGCCAAGGCCCGGGACTAGCGGACAATGAGCAGTTCTTC
CTSSQGPGLADNEQFF
>TRBJ2-7|TRBV14|.|TRBD2
TGTGCCAGCAGTCATACCATGGCGGGAGGGCCTCGGGACGAGCAGTACTTC
CASSHTMAGGPRDEQYF
>TRBJ2-6|TRBV11-2|.|.
TGTGCCAGCAGCTTAGTGGGGGGCTCTGGGGCCAACGTCCTGACTTTC
CASSLVGGSGANVLTF
>TRBJ1-3|TRBV2|.|.
TGTGCCAGCAACAGAGACCTCTCTGGAAACACCATATATTTT
CASNRDLSGNTIYF
>TRBJ2-1|TRBV7-8|.|TRBD2
TGTGCCAGCAGCTTAGTTGGGACTAGCGGGAGTACTGAGCAGTTCTTC
CASSLVGTSGSTEQFF
>TRBJ2-4|TRBV11-2|.|.
TGTGCCAGCAGGGGGCCAGGGGTTAAAAACATTCAGTACTTC
CASRGPGVKNIQYF
>TRBJ2-5|TRBV27|.|.
TGTGCCAGCAGTTCCCAGGTCCAAGAGACCCAGTACTTC
CASSSQVQETQYF
>TRBJ1-6|TRBV6-6|.|.
TGTGCCAGCAGTTACTCGAAAGCTCAGGGCAATTCACCCCTCCACTTT
CASSYSKAQGNSPLHF
>TRBJ2-1|TRBV28|.|TRBD1
TGTGCCAGCAGTTTCCAAACCGGGACAGCCTACAATGAGCAGTTCTTC
CASSFQTGTAYNEQFF